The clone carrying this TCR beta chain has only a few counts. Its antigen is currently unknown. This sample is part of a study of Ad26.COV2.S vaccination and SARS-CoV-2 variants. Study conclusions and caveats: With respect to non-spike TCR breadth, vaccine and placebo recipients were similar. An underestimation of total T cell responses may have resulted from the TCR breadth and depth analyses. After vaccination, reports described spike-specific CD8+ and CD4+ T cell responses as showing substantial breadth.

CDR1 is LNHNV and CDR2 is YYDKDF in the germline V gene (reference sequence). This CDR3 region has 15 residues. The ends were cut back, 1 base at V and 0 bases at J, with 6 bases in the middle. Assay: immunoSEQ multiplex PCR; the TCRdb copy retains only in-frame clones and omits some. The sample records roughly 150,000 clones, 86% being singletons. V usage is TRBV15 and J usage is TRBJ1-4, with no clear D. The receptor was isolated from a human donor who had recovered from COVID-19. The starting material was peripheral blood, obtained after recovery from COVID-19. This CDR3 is CATSRGPATNEKLFF. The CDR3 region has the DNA TGTGCCACCAGCAGAGGACCAGCAACTAATGAAAAACTGTTTTTT.